The T cell receptor beta chain described here comes from a study of T cells after posttransplantation cyclophosphamide. Of note for this clone: Its target is unknown.

Measured with immunoSEQ multiplex PCR; TCRdb has only the in-frame clones, and not every one. The sample has 10,000 to 15,000 clones, approximately 82% seen once. This CDR3 region has 15 residues. Germline CDR1 MNHNS, CDR2 SASEGT. Trimming cost V 4 bases and J 0 bases, with 10 bases left between them. Study-wide results and caveats: After PTCy, TRB diversity resembled that of CNI/methotrexate controls. Skin or GI-infiltrating T cells shared few TRB sequences with blood. Donor CD8+ memory clones often dominated recipient blood repertoires at later times.

Peripheral blood was collected from the related graft donor on the marrow donation day. The sequenced sample consisted of memory CD4+ T cells sorted from PBMCs. V gene TRBV6-1 combines with J gene TRBJ1-3; D is uncertain. The TCR sequence derives from a middle-aged man in good health, CMV-negative, and a related stem cell transplant donor. CDR3 nucleotide sequence: TGTGCCAGCAGTGGTACAGTTCTCTCTGGAAACACCATATATTTT. This codes for CASSGTVLSGNTIYF.